This T cell receptor (beta chain) came from a study of shared clonotypes between healthy human individuals. Looking at the study overall: Three plates were used per donor for CD4 naive, three for CD4 memory, two for CD8 naive and one for CD8 memory.

Study results and caveats: Estimated richness values were generally larger in naive subsets than in memory subsets.

CDR1 SNHLY and CDR2 FYNNEI come from the germline V gene. With V trimmed by 4 bases and J by 5 bases, 10 bases remained unmatched. The CDR3 runs 16 residues. Of note for this clone: Its antigen remains unknown.

Genomic DNA of every subset was divided equally among multiple immunoSEQ plates. The method was immunoSEQ multiplex PCR; TCRdb's version includes in-frame clones alone and lacks a portion of them. The repertoire holds more than 2 million clones, with roughly 95% as singletons. The sequence came from a man between 18 and 35 years old in good health. This chain connects TRBV2 to TRBJ2-5, with 10 bases aligning to TRBD1. Sequenced material: naive CD4+ T cells sorted from blood. Subset described: CD45RA+ positively selected. CDR3 nucleotide sequence: TGTGCCAGCAGTGTTCGTCCGACAGGGGGCGCGGAGACCCAGTACTTC. It is translated as CASSVRPTGGAETQYF. The variable domain in full, with the rest retrieved from reference TRBV2 and TRBJ2-5, is EPEVTQTPSHQVTQMGQEVILRCVPISNHLYFYWYRQILGQKVEFLVSFYNNEISEKSEIFDDQFSVERPDGSNFTLKIRSTKLEDSAMYFCASSVRPTGGAETQYFGPGTRLLVL.